The present T cell receptor (beta chain) was sequenced within a study of CD8+ T cells in alopecia areata. As part of sample collection, lesional scalp punch biopsies and peripheral blood were taken from alopecia areata patients. Sorting of CD4+ and CD8+ T cells was performed on PBMCs. Extraction and reverse transcription of RNA yielded cDNA as the sequencing template. Sequenced by immunoSEQ multiplex PCR; TCRdb stores in-frame clones only, minus some. The table shows about 98,000 clones, with under 45% occurring only once. This clone came up a few times. The same CDR3 also results from other DNA sequences found in this sample. The CDR3 totals 12 residues. Germline CDR1 and CDR2: SQVTM and ANQGSEA. With 0 bases removed from V and 0 bases from J, the gap between germline ends came to 1 base.

Sample: CD4+ T cells sorted from blood. The genes are TRBV29-1 and TRBJ2-3; unclear D gene. The receptor comes from a human donor with alopecia areata. CDR3 DNA: TGCAGCGTTGAAGACAGCACAGATACGCAGTATTTT. It encodes CSVEDSTDTQYF.